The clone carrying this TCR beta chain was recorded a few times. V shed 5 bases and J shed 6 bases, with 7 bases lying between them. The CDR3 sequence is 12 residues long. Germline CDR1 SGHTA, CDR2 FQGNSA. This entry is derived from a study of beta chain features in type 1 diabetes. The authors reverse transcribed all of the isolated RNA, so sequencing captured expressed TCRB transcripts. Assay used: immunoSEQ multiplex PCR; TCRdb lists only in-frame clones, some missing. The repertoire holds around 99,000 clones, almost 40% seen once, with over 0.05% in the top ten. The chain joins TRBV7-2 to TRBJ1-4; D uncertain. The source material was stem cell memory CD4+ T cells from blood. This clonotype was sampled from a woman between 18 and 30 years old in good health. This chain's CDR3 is CASSHGDEKLFF. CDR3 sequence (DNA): TGTGCCAGCAGCCACGGGGATGAAAAACTGTTTTTT.